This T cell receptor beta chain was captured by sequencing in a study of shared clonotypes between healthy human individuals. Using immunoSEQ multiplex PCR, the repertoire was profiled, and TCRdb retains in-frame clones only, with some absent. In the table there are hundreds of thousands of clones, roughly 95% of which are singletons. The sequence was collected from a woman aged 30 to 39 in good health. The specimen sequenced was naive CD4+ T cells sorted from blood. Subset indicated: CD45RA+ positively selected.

DNA for the CDR3: TGTGCCAGCAGTTGGGCAGGGGGCGCAGATACGCAGTATTTT. Protein sequence: CASSWAGGADTQYF. V usage is TRBV27 and J usage is TRBJ2-3; TRBD1 matches at 8 bases. Germline lookup yields CDR1 MNHEY and CDR2 SMNVEV (reference sequence). Germline trimming cut 4 bases from V and 4 bases from J; bases unmatched to any gene: 4. The CDR3 loop spans 14 amino acids.